Listed below are T cell receptor beta chains from one sample, sequenced in a study of beta chain features in type 1 diabetes. Using immunoSEQ multiplex PCR, the repertoire was profiled, and TCRdb retains in-frame clones only, with some absent. The sample has about 390,000 clones, around a tenth seen once; the top ten hold 0.55% to 0.75%. Material for sequencing was central memory CD4+ T cells from blood. The receptors were gathered from a man under 40 with type 1 diabetes. Both conserved end residues are part of each CDR3. D genes are given only for firm matches. The size entry is marked missing in some rows and otherwise reads once, few, many or a size class.

v_call	clone_size	cdr3_length	j_call	d_call	cdr3_aa	cdr3_nt
TRBV7-9	few	13	TRBJ2-5	.	CASSLFEGETQYF	TGTGCCAGCAGCCTTTTTGAGGGAGAGACCCAGTACTTC
TRBV11-2	few	16	TRBJ2-5	.	CASSLTTGEGQETQYF	TGTGCCAGCAGCTTAACAACAGGGGAGGGCCAAGAGACCCAGTACTTC
TRBV6-5	few	13	TRBJ1-5	.	CASRDGSNQPQHF	TGTGCCAGCAGAGACGGCAGCAATCAGCCCCAGCATTTT
TRBV30	many	15	TRBJ1-3	TRBD1	CAWKRGRLPGNTIYF	TGTGCCTGGAAAAGGGGGCGACTTCCCGGAAACACCATATATTTT
TRBV7-2	few	14	TRBJ1-1	.	CASSFGGENTEAFF	TGTGCCAGCAGCTTCGGGGGGGAGAACACTGAAGCTTTCTTT
TRBV29-1	few	12	TRBJ1-1	.	CSVEDLGIIAFF	TGCAGCGTTGAAGATCTGGGAATAATTGCTTTCTTT
TRBV5-1	.	17	TRBJ1-1	TRBD1	CASSPTQITGGDTEAFF	TGCGCCAGCAGCCCCACCCAAATTACAGGGGGCGACACTGAAGCTTTCTTT
TRBV6-5	.	15	TRBJ2-2	.	CASSYSGSNTGELFF	TGTGCCAGCAGTTACTCTGGCTCCAACACCGGGGAGCTGTTTTTT
TRBV29-1	many	14	TRBJ2-2	TRBD2	CSVVWLAGAGELFF	TGCAGCGTTGTTTGGCTAGCGGGAGCCGGGGAGCTGTTTTTT
TRBV29-1	many	13	TRBJ1-1	.	CSVDRHGWKRAFF	TGCAGCGTTGATCGCCACGGATGGAAGAGGGCTTTCTTT
TRBV28	.	16	TRBJ2-5	.	CASSSTGTGFQETQYF	TGTGCCAGCAGTTCGACCGGGACCGGCTTCCAAGAGACCCAGTACTTC
TRBV28	many	14	TRBJ2-3	TRBD2	CASSTGGSTDTQYF	TGTGCCAGCTCTACGGGGGGTAGCACAGATACGCAGTATTTT
TRBV27	.	15	TRBJ2-1	TRBD1	CASSRQGASYNEQFF	TGTGCCAGCAGTCGACAGGGGGCCTCCTACAATGAGCAGTTCTTC
TRBV2	.	14	TRBJ2-3	TRBD2	CASSENGGADTQYF	TGTGCCAGCAGCGAAAACGGGGGGGCAGATACGCAGTATTTT
TRBV6-5	few	13	TRBJ1-5	TRBD1	CASSYLTGVGIHF	TGTGCCAGCAGTTACTTGACAGGGGTCGGTATACATTTT
TRBV7-9	.	13	TRBJ1-2	TRBD1	CASSMTGVDGYTF	TGTGCCAGCAGCATGACAGGGGTGGATGGCTACACCTTC
TRBV2	.	15	TRBJ1-1	TRBD1	CASSDPAQGDTEAFF	TGTGCCAGCAGTGACCCGGCCCAGGGGGACACTGAAGCTTTCTTT
TRBV14	few	16	TRBJ2-7	.	CASSQGYSSSGYEQYF	TGTGCCAGCAGCCAAGGATATAGCTCCTCGGGCTACGAGCAGTACTTC
TRBV7-9	.	17	TRBJ2-1	TRBD1	CASSHRGAGGSYNEQFF	TGTGCCAGCAGCCACCGGGGAGCAGGGGGCTCCTACAATGAGCAGTTCTTC
TRBV5-1	few	17	TRBJ2-1	TRBD2	CASSLTLLAGLFNEQFF	TGCGCCAGCAGCTTGACCCTACTAGCGGGGCTCTTCAATGAGCAGTTCTTC
TRBV5-1	.	15	TRBJ2-2	TRBD1	CASSSTPQGAGELFF	TGCGCCAGCAGCTCTACACCACAGGGGGCCGGGGAGCTGTTTTTT
TRBV18	.	16	TRBJ1-5	TRBD1	CASSPRLQGDNQPQHF	TGTGCCAGCTCACCGCGTCTACAGGGGGATAATCAGCCCCAGCATTTT
TRBV10-3	.	15	TRBJ2-2	.	CAISESVENTGELFF	TGTGCCATCAGTGAGTCGGTGGAGAACACCGGGGAGCTGTTTTTT
TRBV6-6	few	12	TRBJ1-4	.	CASSDEGEKLFF	TGTGCCAGCAGTGATGAGGGTGAAAAACTGTTTTTT
TRBV7-9	few	13	TRBJ2-1	TRBD1	CASSSGQANEQFF	TGTGCCAGCAGCTCAGGACAGGCCAATGAGCAGTTCTTC
TRBV7-9	.	15	TRBJ2-7	.	CASTLGQGLSYEQYF	TGTGCCAGCACCTTAGGTCAGGGACTTTCCTACGAGCAGTACTTC
TRBV6-5	few	12	TRBJ1-1	.	CASSFLNTEAFF	TGTGCCAGCAGTTTTCTTAACACTGAAGCTTTCTTT
TRBV20-1	.	11	TRBJ2-3	.	CSARFPPKEYF	TGCAGTGCTAGGTTCCCCCCAAAGGAGTATTTT
TRBV5-6	many	14	TRBJ1-5	.	CASSLGLSNQPQHF	TGTGCCAGCAGCTTGGGACTTAGCAATCAGCCCCAGCATTTT
TRBV7-2	few	15	TRBJ2-3	.	CASSLAPTGENTQYF	TGTGCCAGCAGCTTAGCGCCTACGGGAGAGAATACGCAGTATTTT
TRBV12-2	.	12	TRBJ1-2	.	CASRLGLYGYTF	TGTGCAAGTCGCTTAGGGCTCTATGGCTACACCTTC
TRBV5-1	few	15	TRBJ2-7	.	CASGPVAGGTYEQYF	TGCGCCAGCGGCCCCGTCGCTGGAGGGACCTACGAGCAGTACTTC
TRBV5-1	.	14	TRBJ2-5	TRBD1	CASSSQGEGETQYF	TGCGCCAGCAGCTCACAGGGGGAAGGAGAGACCCAGTACTTC
TRBV7-3	.	14	TRBJ2-7	.	CASSLSGHADVQYF	TGTGCCAGCAGCTTGTCAGGGCACGCGGATGTGCAGTACTTC
TRBV28	few	17	TRBJ2-4	TRBD2	CASRPLGGGLAKNIQYF	TGTGCCAGCAGACCCCTCGGGGGGGGGTTAGCCAAAAACATTCAGTACTTC
TRBV28	.	16	TRBJ1-1	.	CASSMGGRLMNTEAFF	TGTGCCAGCAGCATGGGGGGACGCTTGATGAACACTGAAGCTTTCTTT
TRBV6-6	few	13	TRBJ1-1	.	CASSYAGNTEAFF	TGTGCCAGCAGTTACGCGGGGAACACTGAAGCTTTCTTT
TRBV6-1	few	13	TRBJ1-4	TRBD1	CASSRDRGEKLFF	TGTGCCAGCAGTCGGGACAGGGGTGAAAAACTGTTTTTT
TRBV7-9	.	12	TRBJ2-3	.	CASSLGRDTQYF	TGTGCCAGCAGCTTAGGGCGAGATACGCAGTATTTT
TRBV7-2	few	15	TRBJ2-7	TRBD2	CASSRSGTSGYEQYF	TGTGCCAGCAGCCGATCCGGGACTAGCGGCTACGAGCAGTACTTC
TRBV29-1	.	13	TRBJ1-2	.	CSVDEQKNYGYTF	TGCAGCGTTGATGAACAGAAAAACTATGGCTACACCTTC
TRBV6-1	.	13	TRBJ2-5	.	CASSENLPRGQYF	TGTGCCAGCAGTGAAAACCTACCTCGGGGCCAGTACTTC
TRBV10-3	.	12	TRBJ2-4	.	CAIAGSQNIQYF	TGTGCCATCGCGGGGAGCCAAAACATTCAGTACTTC
TRBV19	.	13	TRBJ2-2	.	CASSIENTGELFF	TGTGCCAGTAGTATTGAGAACACCGGGGAGCTGTTTTTT
TRBV29-1	few	16	TRBJ2-1	.	CSVEDQAPSSYNEQFF	TGCAGCGTTGAAGATCAAGCTCCGAGCTCCTACAATGAGCAGTTCTTC
TRBV28	few	15	TRBJ2-7	.	CASRPTGVAAYEQYF	TGTGCCAGCAGACCGACAGGTGTAGCTGCCTACGAGCAGTACTTC